These 13 T cell receptor beta chains originate from one sample sequenced in a study of blood T cell repertoires in COVID-19. The data were produced by immunoSEQ multiplex PCR, yet TCRdb's version contains in-frame clones alone and is incomplete. The sample has 110,000 to 150,000 clones, 75% to 85% seen once. Material: peripheral blood. All receptors come from a man between 60 and 70 years old with active or convalescent COVID-19.

The CDR3 loop reads CASSLSQGRTEAFF. The CDR3 nucleotides read TGTGCCAGCAGCCTCTCTCAGGGGCGCACTGAAGCTTTCTTT. The chain couples TRBV11-2 to TRBJ1-1; a weak D match, TRBD1 (6 bases). This CDR3 has 14 residues. Germline V gene sequence: CDR1 SGHAT, CDR2 FQNNGV. The V end lost 5 bases, the J end lost 4 bases, and 14 bases lay between the germline ends.

This sequence joins TRBV7-2 and TRBJ1-4; TRBD1 matches 8 bases. Germline V gene data show CDR1 as SGHTA and CDR2 as FQGNSA. After removal of 6 bases from V and 4 bases from J, the junction contained 7 bases not matched to a gene. This CDR3 is built from 15 residues. CDR3 protein: CASSSGQVNNEKLFF. For the CDR3, the DNA is TGTGCCAGCAGTTCGGGACAGGTTAATAATGAAAAACTGTTTTTT.

This sequence joins TRBV19 and TRBJ2-7, with D possibly being TRBD1 (5 bases). Trimming left V 4 bases short and J 2 bases short, with 9 bases between. Germline V gene sequence: CDR1 LNHDA, CDR2 SQIVND (reference sequence). The CDR3 totals 13 residues. CDR3 in amino acids: CASSKQATYEQYF. The CDR3, as DNA: TGTGCCAGTAGTAAACAGGCAACCTACGAGCAGTACTTC.

The rearrangement joins TRBV24-1 to TRBJ2-5; possible D gene TRBD2, 5 bases. The CDR3 spans 16 residues. Germline assignment: CDR1 KGHDR and CDR2 SFDVKD. Trimming took off 5 bases at V and 2 bases at J, with 17 bases between the two ends. Written as DNA, the CDR3 is TGTGCCACCAGTGGGGCGGGTCCAGCCTTACAAGAGACCCAGTACTTC. This gives the protein CATSGAGPALQETQYF.

The rearrangement joins TRBV4-1 to TRBJ1-2; D unclear. V was pared by 1 base and J by 0 bases, with 12 bases between. This CDR3 region has 16 residues. The germline V gene encodes CDR1 MGHRA and CDR2 YSYEKL. The CDR3 is CASSQAGSPANYGYTF. The DNA for the CDR3 is TGCGCCAGCAGCCAAGCAGGCAGCCCAGCTAACTATGGCTACACCTTC.

V usage is TRBV27 and J usage is TRBJ2-1, with D perhaps matching TRBD1 (5 bases). This CDR3 is built from 16 residues. Deletions cut 2 bases from V and 7 bases from J, with 18 bases between. Germline values: CDR1 MNHEY, CDR2 SMNVEV (reference sequence). CDR3 nucleotide sequence: TGTGCCAGCAGTTTACTCAGGGTTTATACGTCGAATGAGCAGTTCTTC. It specifies CASSLLRVYTSNEQFF.

This clone has a single count. This rearrangement joins TRBV19 to TRBJ2-1; 11 bases map to TRBD2. CDR3 length: 19 amino acids. The J segment lost 0 bases and the V segment lost 4 bases, leaving 11 bases of the junction unmatched. In germline, CDR1 is LNHDA, CDR2 SQIVND (reference sequence). Here the CDR3 reads CASSNPGTSGSYSYNEQFF. In nucleotides, the CDR3 is TGTGCCAGTAGTAATCCCGGGACTAGCGGTTCTTACTCCTACAATGAGCAGTTCTTC.

The chain recombines TRBV3-1 (or the pseudogene TRBV3-2) with TRBJ1-1, with D possibly being TRBD1 (6 bases). The germline CDR1 and CDR2 sequences are LGHDT and YNNKEL (reference sequence). The length of the CDR3 is 14 residues. V shed 4 bases and J shed 0 bases, with 9 bases lying between them. The CDR3 sequence is CASSPGTLNTEAFF. DNA for the CDR3: TGTGCCAGCAGCCCTGGGACACTGAACACTGAAGCTTTCTTT.

This chain joins TRBV18 and TRBJ1-2; perhaps TRBD1 as D (5 bases). Germline V gives CDR1 KGHSH, CDR2 LQKENI. With 0 bases removed from V and 6 bases from J, the gap between germline ends came to 17 bases. There are 16 residues in the CDR3. For the CDR3, the DNA is TGTGCCAGCTCACCACCGGTCCGGACACCGAGCCATGGCTACACCTTC. Protein sequence: CASSPPVRTPSHGYTF.

CDR3 loop: CASSVVGSGGHETQYF. DNA for the CDR3: TGTGCCAGCAGCGTAGTGGGTAGCGGGGGCCACGAGACCCAGTACTTC. The rearrangement links TRBV9 to TRBJ2-5; TRBD2 agrees at 9 bases. The CDR3 runs 16 residues. J lost 5 bases, V lost 0 bases, and 8 bases had no gene match. CDR1 and CDR2 from the germline V gene are SGDLS and YYNGEE.

V gene TRBV2 combines with J gene TRBJ2-1; 9 bases match TRBD1. The CDR3 is made up of 17 amino acids. CDR1 is SNHLY, CDR2 FYNNEI, per germline. V lost 4 bases, J lost 5 bases, and 12 bases stayed unmatched. CDR3 amino acids: CASSGDRVGSQNNEQFF. CDR3 sequence (DNA): TGTGCCAGCAGTGGGGACAGGGTTGGGTCGCAAAACAATGAGCAGTTCTTC.

This clone was seen just once. This chain uses TRBV13 with TRBJ2-2, with D perhaps matching TRBD2 (5 bases). V gave up 1 base and J gave up 4 bases, with 16 bases separating them. The CDR3 consists of 17 residues. Germline assignment: CDR1 PRHDT and CDR2 FYEKMQ (reference sequence). The CDR3: CASSLEASTIITGELFF. In DNA form, the CDR3 reads TGTGCCAGCAGCTTAGAGGCCTCGACTATAATCACCGGGGAGCTGTTTTTT. Using reference TRBV13 and TRBJ2-2 for the parts outside the CDR3, the full variable domain is AAGVIQSPRHLIKEKRETATLKCYPIPRHDTVYWYQQGPGQDPQFLISFYEKMQSDKGSIPDRFSAQQFSDYHSELNMSSLELGDSALYFCASSLEASTIITGELFFGEGSRLTVL.

The V and J genes are TRBV19 and TRBJ2-1, with no clear D. V was cut by 3 bases and J by 2 bases, with 8 bases left in between. This CDR3 region has 14 residues. Germline V CDR1 and CDR2: LNHDA, SQIVND (reference sequence). CDR3 sequence: CASSIGQAYNEQFF. Here the CDR3 DNA reads TGTGCCAGTAGTATTGGGCAAGCCTACAATGAGCAGTTCTTC.